One TCR beta chain is described in this entry. Trimming shortened V by 4 bases and J by 0 bases, and 7 bases separated the two germline ends. From germline, CDR1 is SEHNR and CDR2 FQNEAQ (reference sequence). The CDR3 is 15 amino acids. This sample is part of a study of long-term antiretroviral therapy in people with HIV. The authors ran the immunoSEQ assay, v3.0, at survey level. TCRdb's copy holds only in-frame clones and misses some; the assay was immunoSEQ multiplex PCR. The table lists 20,000 to 25,000 clones, less than 85% of them singletons, with 12% in the top ten. The clonotype originates from a woman aged 40 to 55 with HIV. This chain links TRBV7-9 with TRBJ1-6; D not resolved. The sequencing here drew on unsorted PBMCs, taken around 1.7 years before starting antiretroviral therapy. The CDR3 nucleotides read TGTGCCAGCAGCTCTTACAGCTCCTATAATTCACCCCTCCACTTT. This gives the protein CASSSYSSYNSPLHF.